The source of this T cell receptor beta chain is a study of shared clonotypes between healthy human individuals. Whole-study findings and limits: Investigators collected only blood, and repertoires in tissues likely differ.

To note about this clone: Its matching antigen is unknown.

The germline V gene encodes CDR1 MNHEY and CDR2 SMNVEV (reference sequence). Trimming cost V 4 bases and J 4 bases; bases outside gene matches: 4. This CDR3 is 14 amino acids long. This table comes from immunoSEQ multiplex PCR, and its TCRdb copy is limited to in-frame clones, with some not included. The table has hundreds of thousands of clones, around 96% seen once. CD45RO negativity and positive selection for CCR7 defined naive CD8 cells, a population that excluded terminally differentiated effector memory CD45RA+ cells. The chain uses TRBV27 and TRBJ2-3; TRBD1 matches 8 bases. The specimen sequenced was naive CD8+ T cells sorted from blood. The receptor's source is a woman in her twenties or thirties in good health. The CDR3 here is CASSSGQGPDTQYF. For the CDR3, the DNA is TGTGCCAGCAGTTCTGGACAGGGCCCAGATACGCAGTATTTT.